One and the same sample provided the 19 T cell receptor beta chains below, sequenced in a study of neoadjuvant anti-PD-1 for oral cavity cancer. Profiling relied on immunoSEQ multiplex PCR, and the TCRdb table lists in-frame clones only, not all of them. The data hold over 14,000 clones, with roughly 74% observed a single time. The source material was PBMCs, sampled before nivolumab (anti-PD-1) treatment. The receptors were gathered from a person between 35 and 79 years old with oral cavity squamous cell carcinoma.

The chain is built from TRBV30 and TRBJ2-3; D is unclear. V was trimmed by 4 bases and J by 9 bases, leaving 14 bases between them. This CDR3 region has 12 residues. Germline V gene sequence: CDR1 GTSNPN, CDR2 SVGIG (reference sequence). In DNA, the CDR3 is TGTGCCTGGAACCAACCACAGATAACGCAGTATTTT. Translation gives CAWNQPQITQYF. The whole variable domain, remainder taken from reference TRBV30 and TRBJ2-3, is SQTIHQWPATLVQPVGSPLSLECTVEGTSNPNLYWYRQAAGRGLQLLFYSVGIGQISSEVPQNLSASRPQDRQFILSSKKLLLSDSGFYLCAWNQPQITQYFGPGTRLTVL.

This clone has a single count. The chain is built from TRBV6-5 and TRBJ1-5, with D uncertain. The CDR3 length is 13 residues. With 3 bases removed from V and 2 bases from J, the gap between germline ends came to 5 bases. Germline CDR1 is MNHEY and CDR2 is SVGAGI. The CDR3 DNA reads TGTGCCAGCAGTTATTATGGCAATCAGCCCCAGCATTTT. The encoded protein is CASSYYGNQPQHF.

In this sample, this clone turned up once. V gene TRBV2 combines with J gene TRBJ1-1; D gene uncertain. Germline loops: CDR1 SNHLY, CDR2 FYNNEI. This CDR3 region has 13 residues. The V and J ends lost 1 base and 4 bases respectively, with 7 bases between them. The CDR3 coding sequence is TGTGCCAGCAGTGAAGGCGGGTTCACTGAAGCTTTCTTT. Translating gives CASSEGGFTEAFF.

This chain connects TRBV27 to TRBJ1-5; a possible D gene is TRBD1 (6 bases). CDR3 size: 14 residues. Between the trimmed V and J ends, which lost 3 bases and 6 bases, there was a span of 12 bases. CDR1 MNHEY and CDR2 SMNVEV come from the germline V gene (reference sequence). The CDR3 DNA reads TGTGCCAGCAGTTTTGGGACACCCGGTCAGCCCCAGCATTTT. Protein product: CASSFGTPGQPQHF.

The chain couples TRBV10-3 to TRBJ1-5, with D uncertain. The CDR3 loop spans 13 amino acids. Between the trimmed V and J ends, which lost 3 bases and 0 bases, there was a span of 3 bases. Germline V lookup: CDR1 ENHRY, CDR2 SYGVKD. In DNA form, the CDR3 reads TGTGCCATCAGTGATGATAGCAATCAGCCCCAGCATTTT. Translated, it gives CAISDDSNQPQHF.

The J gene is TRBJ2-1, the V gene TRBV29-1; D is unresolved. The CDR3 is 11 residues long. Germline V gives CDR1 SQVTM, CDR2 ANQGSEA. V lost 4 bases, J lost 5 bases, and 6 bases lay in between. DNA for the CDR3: TGCAGCGTTGGCAGAGACAATGAGCAGTTCTTC. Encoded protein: CSVGRDNEQFF.

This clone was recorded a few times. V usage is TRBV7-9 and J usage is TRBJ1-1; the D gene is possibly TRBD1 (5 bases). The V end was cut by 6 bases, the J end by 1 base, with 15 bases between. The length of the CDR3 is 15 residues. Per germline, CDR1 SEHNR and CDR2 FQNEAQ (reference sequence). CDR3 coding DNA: TGTGCCAGCAGAAAAGGTGAGGGGCCGAACACTGAAGCTTTCTTT. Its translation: CASRKGEGPNTEAFF.

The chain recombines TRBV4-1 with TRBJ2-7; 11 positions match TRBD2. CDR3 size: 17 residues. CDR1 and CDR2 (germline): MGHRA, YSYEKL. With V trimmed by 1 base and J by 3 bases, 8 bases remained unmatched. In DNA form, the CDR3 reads TGCGCCAGCAGCCAAGTCAGAATAGGGACTAGCGGCTACGAGCAGTACTTC. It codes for CASSQVRIGTSGYEQYF.

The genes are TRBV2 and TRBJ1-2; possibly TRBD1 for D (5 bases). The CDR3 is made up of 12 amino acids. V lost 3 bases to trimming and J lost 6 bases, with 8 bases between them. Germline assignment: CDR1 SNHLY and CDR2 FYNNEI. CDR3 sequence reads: CASSDNRHGYTF. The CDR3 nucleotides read TGTGCCAGCAGTGACAACAGGCATGGCTACACCTTC.

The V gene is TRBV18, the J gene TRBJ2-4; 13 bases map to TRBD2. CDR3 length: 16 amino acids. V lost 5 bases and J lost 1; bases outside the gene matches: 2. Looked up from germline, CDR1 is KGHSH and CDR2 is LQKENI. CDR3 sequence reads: CASSGLAGVAKNIQYF. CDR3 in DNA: TGTGCCAGCTCAGGACTAGCGGGAGTGGCCAAAAACATTCAGTACTTC.

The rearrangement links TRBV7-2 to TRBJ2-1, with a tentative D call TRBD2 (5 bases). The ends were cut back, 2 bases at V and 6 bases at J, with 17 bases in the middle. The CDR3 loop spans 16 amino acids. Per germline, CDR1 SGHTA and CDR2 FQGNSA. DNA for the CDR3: TGTGCCAGCAGCTTAAGAAGTATGGGCGGGCCCAATGAGCAGTTCTTC. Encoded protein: CASSLRSMGGPNEQFF.

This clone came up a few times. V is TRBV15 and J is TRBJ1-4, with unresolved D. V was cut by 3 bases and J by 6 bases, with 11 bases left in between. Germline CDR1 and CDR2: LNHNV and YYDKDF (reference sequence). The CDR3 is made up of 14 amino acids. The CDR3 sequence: CATSRLIQDEKLFF. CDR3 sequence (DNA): TGTGCCACCAGCAGGCTGATCCAGGATGAAAAACTGTTTTTT.

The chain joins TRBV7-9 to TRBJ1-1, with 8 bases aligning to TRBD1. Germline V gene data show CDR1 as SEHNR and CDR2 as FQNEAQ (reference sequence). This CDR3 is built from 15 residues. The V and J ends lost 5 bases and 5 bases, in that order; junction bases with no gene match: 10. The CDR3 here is CASSPTQGAKTEAFF. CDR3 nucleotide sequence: TGTGCCAGCAGCCCAACTCAGGGGGCGAAAACTGAAGCTTTCTTT.

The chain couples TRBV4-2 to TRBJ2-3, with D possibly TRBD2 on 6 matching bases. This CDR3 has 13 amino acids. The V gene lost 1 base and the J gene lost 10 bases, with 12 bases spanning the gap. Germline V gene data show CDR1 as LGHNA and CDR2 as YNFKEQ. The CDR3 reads CASSQAPGGAQYF. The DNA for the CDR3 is TGTGCCAGCAGCCAAGCCCCCGGGGGAGCGCAGTATTTT.

CDR3 protein: CASSQSSGGKRDGYTF. The CDR3, as DNA: TGCGCCAGCAGCCAGTCCTCCGGCGGGAAACGGGATGGCTACACCTTC. The chain couples TRBV4-1 to TRBJ1-2; D remains ambiguous. With 3 bases removed from V and 6 bases from J, the gap between germline ends came to 20 bases. Germline assignment: CDR1 MGHRA and CDR2 YSYEKL. The CDR3 covers 16 residues.

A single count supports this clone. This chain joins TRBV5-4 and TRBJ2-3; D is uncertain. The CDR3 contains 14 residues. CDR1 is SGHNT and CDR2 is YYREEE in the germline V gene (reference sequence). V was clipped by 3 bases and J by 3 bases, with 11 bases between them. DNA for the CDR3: TGTGCCAGCAGCTCCGGGTGGTCGACAGATACGCAGTATTTT. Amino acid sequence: CASSSGWSTDTQYF.

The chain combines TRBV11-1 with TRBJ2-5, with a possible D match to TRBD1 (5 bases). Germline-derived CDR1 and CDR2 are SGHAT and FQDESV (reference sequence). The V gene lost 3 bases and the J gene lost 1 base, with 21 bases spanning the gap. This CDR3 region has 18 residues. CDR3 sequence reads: CASSLGRLLNRFQETQYF. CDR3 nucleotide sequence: TGTGCCAGCAGCTTGGGCCGCCTCCTCAACAGGTTCCAAGAGACCCAGTACTTC.

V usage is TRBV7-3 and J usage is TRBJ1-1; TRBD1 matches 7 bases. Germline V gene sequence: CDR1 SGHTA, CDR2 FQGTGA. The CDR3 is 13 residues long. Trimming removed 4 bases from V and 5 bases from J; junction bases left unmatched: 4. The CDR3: CASSSNRGTEAFF. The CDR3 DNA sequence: TGTGCCAGCAGCTCGAACAGGGGAACTGAAGCTTTCTTT. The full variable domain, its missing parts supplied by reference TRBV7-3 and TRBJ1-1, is GAGVSQTPSNKVTEKGKYVELRCDPISGHTALYWYRQSLGQGPEFLIYFQGTGAADDSGLPNDRFFAVRPEGSVSTLKIQRTERGDSAVYLCASSSNRGTEAFFGQGTRLTVV.

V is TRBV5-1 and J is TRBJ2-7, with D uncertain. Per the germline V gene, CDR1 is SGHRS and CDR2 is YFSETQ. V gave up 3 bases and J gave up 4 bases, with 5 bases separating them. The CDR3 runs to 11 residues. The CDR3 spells CASSSQYEQYF. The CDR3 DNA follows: TGCGCCAGCAGCTCACAATACGAGCAGTACTTC.